This T cell receptor (beta chain) was retrieved from a study of T cell responses to AZD1222 COVID-19 vaccine. General study findings and limits: Donors skewed white British and female; clonal diversity was possibly underestimated. Nearly half of the spike-specific TCRs reportedly recognize variant regions that carry no mutations. Repertoires were obtained solely post-peak T cell response. At study baseline, merely six AZD1222 recipients were seropositive.

As to this clone: Antigen specificity is unknown.

Sequencing used immunoSEQ multiplex PCR; TCRdb keeps in-frame clones, though not all of them. The listing records more than 110,000 clones. Material for sequencing was peripheral blood. The receptor comes from an adult in good health.

CDR3 residues: CSVGQAGPGELFF. The CDR3 DNA is TGCAGCGTGGGGCAGGCGGGGCCCGGGGAGCTGTTTTTT. The chain has TRBV29-1 and TRBJ2-2; D may be TRBD2 (6 bases). The germline V and J ends were trimmed by 6 bases and 6 bases, with 14 bases remaining between them. Germline V gene lookup returns CDR1 SQVTM and CDR2 ANQGSEA. The CDR3 has 13 residues.